This T cell receptor (beta chain) comes out of a study of CD8 T cells in ankylosing spondylitis. Findings and caveats of the study: Among TCR beta sequences, a motif of under 10 highly homologous variants appeared characteristic of ankylosing spondylitis blood. Disease-linked clones bore a CD8+ phenotype, appearing relatively rarely in peripheral blood. Enrichment of disease-linked clones was reportedly significant in matched ankylosing spondylitis synovial fluid. Some motif variants had been reported before (in reactive arthritis synovial fluid and blood).

Germline CDR1 reads DFQATT; CDR2 reads SNEGSKA (reference sequence). Trimming shortened V by 2 bases and J by 1 base, and 11 bases separated the two germline ends. This CDR3 region has 15 residues. This clonotype was counted a few times. Its antigen is undetermined. Making the TCR beta libraries involved quantitative 5'-RACE with molecular barcodes. TCRdb re-analysed the 5' RACE reads in MiXCR, keeping a single row per CDR3 protein. The repertoire holds about 540,000 distinct CDR3 sequences, approximately 11% seen once, with over 6.5% in the top ten. Sample: blood, either unsorted or a sorted T cell fraction (not recorded which). This receptor was obtained from a male donor with ankylosing spondylitis. This rearrangement joins TRBV20-1 to TRBJ1-4; D is uncertain. The CDR3 sequence is CSARNLQRTNEKLFF. The CDR3 region has the DNA TGCAGTGCTAGAAACCTCCAGAGAACTAATGAAAAACTGTTTTTT.